These 16 T cell receptor beta chains share one sample of origin, sequenced in a study of blood T cells in healthy people across ages. A second PCR of roughly 7 to 11 cycles used a sample-barcoded 5' primer and a J-beta primer mix. TCRdb recomputed calls from the 5' RACE reads with MiXCR, one row per CDR3 protein. The data show some 940,000 distinct CDR3 sequences, under 35% seen once. Separately, the same data were catalogued under a study of T cells of mothers and their children.

What was sequenced was blood. The receptors come from a woman in her 40s in good health.

The chain joins TRBV24-1 to TRBJ2-5, with D perhaps matching TRBD2 (5 bases). The J call may not be correct, given that the DNA end is closer to TRBJ2-7. The CDR3 sequence is 13 residues long. Germline V gene data show CDR1 as KGHDR and CDR2 as SFDVKD. The CDR3 region has the DNA TGTGCCACCAGTGCGGGAACCTACTACGAGCAGTACTTC. Its protein is CATSAGTYYEQYF.

The sample holds many counts of this clonotype. The rearrangement links TRBV20-1 to TRBJ2-7; 7 positions match TRBD1. CDR3 length: 14 amino acids. V shed 1 base and J 3 bases; nucleotides not matched to a gene: 6. Germline lookup yields CDR1 DFQATT and CDR2 SNEGSKA (reference sequence). The chain's CDR3 is CSARVAGGVYEQYF. In nucleotides, the CDR3 is TGCAGTGCTAGAGTTGCAGGGGGAGTCTACGAGCAGTACTTC.

The chain recombines TRBV6-1 with TRBJ2-7; D is uncertain. Germline V gene lookup returns CDR1 MNHNS and CDR2 SASEGT. V was trimmed by 6 bases and J by 1 base, leaving 13 bases between them. This CDR3 comprises 14 residues. In DNA, the CDR3 is TGTGCCAGCAGCTCAATGCAGGTATCCTACGAGCAGTACTTC. It specifies CASSSMQVSYEQYF.

This clonotype has more than one count but fewer than ten. The V gene is TRBV12-3 or TRBV12-4, the J gene TRBJ1-4; the D gene is possibly TRBD1 (6 bases). The CDR3 length is 13 residues. Trimming left V 6 bases short and J 3 bases short, with 8 bases between. The chain's CDR3 is CASRQGANEKLFF. CDR3 nucleotide sequence: TGTGCCAGCAGACAGGGAGCTAATGAAAAACTGTTTTTT.

This clonotype was counted once. V and J are TRBV7-2 and TRBJ1-1; D not certain. Germline CDR1 and CDR2: SGHTA and FQGNSA. The length of the CDR3 is 14 residues. V dropped 1 base and J dropped 3 bases, with 9 bases sitting between them. Written as DNA, the CDR3 is TGTGCCAGCAGCTTAGAAGCGGTCGACACTGAAGCTTTCTTT. The encoded protein is CASSLEAVDTEAFF.

This clonotype was recorded many times. V gene TRBV10-3 combines with J gene TRBJ2-5, with TRBD1 as a possible D gene (6 bases). V was clipped by 6 bases and J by 1 base, with 9 bases between them. In germline, CDR1 is ENHRY, CDR2 SYGVKD. The CDR3 sequence is 13 residues long. CDR3 nucleotides: TGTGCCATCAGGGACAGTATCCAAGAGACCCAGTACTTC. This codes for CAIRDSIQETQYF.

This clonotype was picked up many times. V usage is TRBV7-9 and J usage is TRBJ2-7, with 8 bases fitting TRBD1. The V gene end was trimmed by 5 bases and the J gene end by 4 bases; junction bases not matched to a gene: 7. CDR1 SEHNR and CDR2 FQNEAQ come from the germline V gene (reference sequence). The CDR3 runs 14 residues. CDR3 DNA: TGTGCCAGCAGCCTCGGACAGGGTTGGTACGAGCAGTACTTC. It encodes CASSLGQGWYEQYF.

The chain has TRBV7-3 and TRBJ2-1; 9 nucleotides match TRBD2. The CDR3 loop spans 15 amino acids. Unmatched junction bases numbered 6, after V lost 2 bases and J lost 7 bases. Germline assignment: CDR1 SGHTA and CDR2 FQGTGA. CDR3 sequence: CASSLGAGGLNEQFF. As DNA, the CDR3 is TGTGCCAGCAGCTTAGGAGCGGGGGGATTAAATGAGCAGTTCTTC.

The J gene is TRBJ1-5, the V gene TRBV5-6, with D maybe TRBD1 (6 bases). The V end lost 3 bases, the J end lost 3 bases, and 13 bases lay between the germline ends. Germline V gives CDR1 SGHDT, CDR2 YYEEEE. The CDR3 covers 15 residues. In nucleotides, the CDR3 is TGTGCCAGCAGCTGGGGAAGGACAGTCAATCAGCCCCAGCATTTT. Protein sequence: CASSWGRTVNQPQHF.

A remark on this clonotype: The junction departs from germline at one end; a sequencing error may be responsible. The chain joins TRBV12-3 or TRBV12-4 to TRBJ2-3, with a possible D match to TRBD1 (6 bases). This CDR3 spans 15 amino acids. The CDR3 sequence: CASSSYRERTDTEYF. Here the CDR3 DNA reads TGTGCCAGCAGTAGTTACAGGGAGCGCACAGATACGGAGTATTTT.

This clonotype was recorded a few times. The chain recombines TRBV18 with TRBJ1-5; D remains unclear. The CDR3 loop spans 15 amino acids. V was cut by 3 bases and J by 0 bases, with 9 bases left in between. In germline, CDR1 is KGHSH, CDR2 LQKENI. The CDR3: CASSPQSRSNQPQHF. The CDR3 DNA reads TGTGCCAGCTCACCCCAAAGCCGTAGCAATCAGCCCCAGCATTTT.

This clonotype was recorded once. The chain employs TRBV4-1 and TRBJ2-7, with 7 bases matching TRBD2. CDR3 length: 15 amino acids. Germline CDR1 MGHRA, CDR2 YSYEKL. Trimming at V came to 4 bases and at J to 3 bases, leaving 9 bases not matched to a gene. DNA of the CDR3: TGCGCCAGCAGCCGGGACCTAGCGGAAAGCTACGAGCAGTACTTC. It codes for CASSRDLAESYEQYF.

This clonotype came up a few times. The chain links TRBV20-1 to TRBJ2-2; 11 positions agree with TRBD1. CDR3 size: 14 residues. Trimming took 5 bases from V and 7 from J; bases not matched to a gene: 6. Germline V gives CDR1 DFQATT, CDR2 SNEGSKA (reference sequence). CDR3 sequence reads: CSAPRTGGGGELFF. Here the CDR3 DNA reads TGCAGTGCTCCTCGGACAGGGGGCGGCGGGGAGCTGTTTTTT.

The chain links TRBV4-2 to TRBJ1-1, with D possibly matching TRBD1 (5 bases). From germline, CDR1 is LGHNA and CDR2 YNFKEQ. The V gene lost 1 base and the J gene lost 11 bases, with 17 bases spanning the gap. The CDR3 covers 14 residues. The CDR3 DNA sequence: TGTGCCAGCAGCCAAGCGACCCAGGGCGCCGGGGCTTTCTTT. This encodes CASSQATQGAGAFF.

The genes are TRBV5-5 and TRBJ2-3; the D gene is possibly TRBD2 (7 bases). V was clipped by 0 bases and J by 2 bases, with 13 bases between them. CDR1 is SGHKS, CDR2 YYEKEE, per germline (reference sequence). The CDR3 covers 16 residues. The CDR3 sequence is CASSLEGGGFTDTQYF. The CDR3, as DNA: TGTGCCAGCAGCTTGGAAGGGGGAGGGTTCACAGATACGCAGTATTTT.

The table lists this clonotype with a few counts. The chain carries TRBV3-1 and TRBJ1-2; 8 nucleotides match TRBD1. The CDR3 totals 19 residues. V trimming: 0 bases; J trimming: 3 bases; junction bases outside the gene matches: 15. Germline V gene data show CDR1 as LGHDT and CDR2 as YNNKEL (reference sequence). The CDR3 DNA follows: TGTGCCAGCAGCCAAGATATTATCGCTGGACAGGGAACAGACTATGGCTACACCTTC. This encodes CASSQDIIAGQGTDYGYTF.